This T cell receptor (beta chain) was found in a study of human T cells and chemical hapten exposure. This clonotype appeared a few times. TCRdb called the RACE reads again in MiXCR, with one record for every CDR3 protein. Of 75,000 to 90,000 distinct CDR3 sequences detected, 10% to 11% appear once; the ten largest clones hold around 3.6%. With V trimmed by 5 bases and J by 7 bases, 0 bases remained unmatched. There are 13 residues in the CDR3. Time point described: patch test 3, about 24 weeks after DPC sensitization. The treatment was: therapeutic diphenylcyclopropenone sensitization with weekly scalp DPC. From whole blood left unfractionated, total RNA was extracted.

The chain couples TRBV12-3 or TRBV12-4 to TRBJ1-5; TRBD1 matches 12 bases. This receptor was taken from a woman aged 50 to 65 with alopecia areata. Some clones in this sample may be carry-over from other donors' samples. The sample consisted of whole blood, taken in connection with sensitization to the hapten diphenylcyclopropenone (DPC). CDR3 loop: CASSGTGGQPQHF. The CDR3 DNA is TGTGCCAGCAGTGGGACAGGGGGCCAGCCCCAGCATTTT.